A single sample is the source of the 32 T cell receptor beta chains below, sequenced in a study of blood T cell repertoires in COVID-19. Method: immunoSEQ multiplex PCR; TCRdb's copy keeps in-frame clones and lacks some. The data show around 270,000 clones, around 89% seen once. The sample taken for sequencing was peripheral blood. Receptors were obtained from a middle-aged man with acute or convalescent COVID-19.

The chain is built from TRBV12-3 or TRBV12-4 and TRBJ2-7, with D maybe TRBD1 (5 bases). V was shortened by 5 bases and J by 2 bases, with 10 bases between the two germline ends. This CDR3 is 13 amino acids long. CDR3 sequence reads: CASSRQLTYEQYF. DNA for the CDR3: TGTGCCAGCAGTCGACAGTTAACCTACGAGCAGTACTTC.

The V gene is TRBV5-6, the J gene TRBJ2-5, with 7 bases fitting TRBD2. Germline V CDR1 and CDR2: SGHDT, YYEEEE. V dropped 1 base and J dropped 5; count of bases not matched to a gene: 8. The CDR3 sequence is 15 residues long. DNA of the CDR3: TGTGCCAGCAGCTTGTCCCTAGCGGCAGGCGAGACCCAGTACTTC. Its translation: CASSLSLAAGETQYF.

CDR3 DNA sequence: TGTGCCAGCAGTTACAGGGGATTTTCACCCCTCCACTTT. It specifies CASSYRGFSPLHF. The chain joins TRBV6-2 or TRBV6-3 to TRBJ1-6; the D gene is possibly TRBD1 (5 bases). Germline V gene lookup returns CDR1 MNHEY and CDR2 SVGEGT. The length of the CDR3 is 13 residues. V lost 2 bases, J lost 9 bases, and 8 bases lay in between.

This rearrangement joins TRBV3-1 (or the pseudogene TRBV3-2) to TRBJ1-5; 7 bases map to TRBD1. From germline, CDR1 is LGHDT and CDR2 YNNKEL (reference sequence). The CDR3 length is 17 residues. The V segment lost 1 base and the J segment 0 bases; nucleotides outside the gene matches: 6. The chain's CDR3 is CASSQGPGTVSNQPQHF. CDR3 DNA sequence: TGTGCCAGCAGCCAAGGCCCCGGGACAGTTAGCAATCAGCCCCAGCATTTT.

This sequence joins TRBV24-1 and TRBJ1-1, with D perhaps matching TRBD1 (6 bases). The length of the CDR3 is 15 residues. The germline V and J ends were trimmed by 4 bases and 1 base, with 12 bases remaining between them. The V gene's germline CDR1 is KGHDR and CDR2 SFDVKD. The CDR3 coding sequence is TGTGCCACCAGTGACCCGACAGGCTCGAACACTGAAGCTTTCTTT. Translation: CATSDPTGSNTEAFF.

This chain uses TRBV29-1 with TRBJ1-2; 9 positions match TRBD1. J gave up 4 bases and V 6 bases, and 3 bases lay outside the gene matches. The CDR3 runs to 12 residues. Germline values: CDR1 SQVTM, CDR2 ANQGSEA. This chain's CDR3 is CSVRDRVYGYTF. DNA of the CDR3: TGCAGCGTCCGGGACAGGGTCTATGGCTACACCTTC.

This rearrangement joins TRBV7-8 to TRBJ1-6; D perhaps matches TRBD1 (6 bases). Germline-derived CDR1 and CDR2 are SGHVS and FQNEAQ. CDR3 length equals 14 residues. V gave up 2 bases and J gave up 10 bases, with 12 bases separating them. As DNA, the CDR3 is TGTGCCAGCAGCTTAACAGGGAGTGAATCACCCCTCCACTTT. As protein: CASSLTGSESPLHF.

The gene calls are TRBV20-1 and TRBJ1-6; D might be TRBD1 (5 bases). V was trimmed by 3 bases and J by 8 bases, leaving 17 bases between them. The CDR3 runs 15 residues. CDR1 and CDR2 from the germline V gene are DFQATT and SNEGSKA (reference sequence). The CDR3 region has the DNA TGCAGTGCTAGTCAGGGCAGTCATGAGGATTCACCCCTCCACTTT. Protein sequence: CSASQGSHEDSPLHF.

V and J are TRBV9 and TRBJ2-1, with 10 bases that match TRBD2. After removal of 3 bases from V and 9 bases from J, the junction contained 9 bases not matched to a gene. Germline values: CDR1 SGDLS, CDR2 YYNGEE. There are 15 residues in the CDR3. The CDR3 sequence: CASSAERGGQLEQFF. The CDR3, as DNA: TGTGCCAGCAGCGCGGAGCGGGGGGGCCAACTTGAGCAGTTCTTC.

This clone was seen a few times. This sequence joins TRBV10-2 and TRBJ1-4, with TRBD1 identical over 7 bases. The CDR3 loop spans 14 amino acids. The J segment lost 6 bases and the V segment lost 3 bases, leaving 4 bases of the junction unmatched. Looked up from germline, CDR1 is WSHSY and CDR2 is SAAADI. CDR3 residues: CASSEWTGYEKLFF. Written as DNA, the CDR3 is TGCGCCAGCAGTGAATGGACAGGTTATGAAAAACTGTTTTTT.

In this sample, this clone turned up once. This chain uses TRBV5-1 with TRBJ1-5; D is undetermined. Germline CDR1 reads SGHRS; CDR2 reads YFSETQ. The V end lost 0 bases, the J end lost 10 bases, and 14 bases lay between the germline ends. CDR3 length: 14 amino acids. CDR3 coding DNA: TGCGCCAGCAGCTTGGCCGGCCGGGAAGGTCCCCAGCATTTT. It codes for CASSLAGREGPQHF.

This clone turned up a few times. The V call is TRBV7-3, the J call TRBJ1-3; D is possibly TRBD1 (5 bases). Trimming took off 3 bases at V and 4 bases at J, with 10 bases between the two ends. Per germline, CDR1 SGHTA and CDR2 FQGTGA. The CDR3 is made up of 14 amino acids. The CDR3 DNA follows: TGTGCCAGCAGCTTCGGACACGGGGGAAACACCATATATTTT. It translates to CASSFGHGGNTIYF. Using reference TRBV7-3 and TRBJ1-3 for the parts outside the CDR3, the full variable domain is GAGVSQTPSNKVTEKGKYVELRCDPISGHTALYWYRQSLGQGPEFLIYFQGTGAADDSGLPNDRFFAVRPEGSVSTLKIQRTERGDSAVYLCASSFGHGGNTIYFGEGSWLTVV.

J is TRBJ1-1 and V is TRBV5-1; 9 bases are a match to TRBD1. The CDR3 spans 14 residues. J was trimmed by 1 base and V by 3 bases; bases with no gene match: 1. CDR1 SGHRS and CDR2 YFSETQ come from the germline V gene. CDR3 nucleotide sequence: TGCGCCAGCAGCTACAGGGGGCAGAACACTGAAGCTTTCTTT. Protein product: CASSYRGQNTEAFF.

The chain is built from TRBV19 and TRBJ2-7; D possibly corresponds to TRBD2 (5 bases). The germline V gene encodes CDR1 LNHDA and CDR2 SQIVND (reference sequence). V was clipped by 3 bases and J by 4 bases, with 13 bases between them. The CDR3 is 14 amino acids. CDR3 DNA: TGTGCCAGTAGTATTGGGAGTTTGGATTACGAGCAGTACTTC. Its protein is CASSIGSLDYEQYF.

The chain carries TRBV21-1 and TRBJ2-7; the D call TRBD1 from the table was never checked on the DNA. TRBV21-1 is classified as a pseudogene. The CDR3 consists of 16 residues. CDR3 protein: CASSKYGTGGSYEQYF. The CDR3, as DNA: TGTGCCAGCAGCAAATATGGGACAGGGGGCTCGTACGAGCAGTACTTC.

The gene calls are TRBV12-5 and TRBJ2-7; D unresolved. The CDR3 runs 14 residues. V lost 4 bases and J 3 bases, leaving 13 bases between the germline ends. Germline values: CDR1 LGHNT, CDR2 FRNRAP. In DNA form, the CDR3 reads TGTGCTAGTGGTTCCCCCTTACAGTTCTACGAGCAGTACTTC. This encodes CASGSPLQFYEQYF.

V is TRBV9 and J is TRBJ1-1; 9 bases are shared with TRBD1. CDR3 length equals 15 residues. Looked up from germline, CDR1 is SGDLS and CDR2 is YYNGEE. V was pared by 4 bases and J by 5 bases, with 9 bases of the junction left unmatched. The CDR3 loop reads CASSFSGGQGTEAFF. The CDR3 bases are TGTGCCAGCAGCTTTTCTGGGGGACAGGGAACTGAAGCTTTCTTT. Full variable domain (rest looked up from reference TRBV9 and TRBJ1-1): DSGVTQTPKHLITATGQRVTLRCSPRSGDLSVYWYQQSLDQGLQFLIQYYNGEERAKGNILERFSAQQFPDLHSELNLSSLELGDSALYFCASSFSGGQGTEAFFGQGTRLTVV.

This sequence joins TRBV27 and TRBJ1-1; no reliable D call. The CDR3 spans 12 residues. Deletions cut 8 bases from V and 0 bases from J, with 7 bases between. From germline, CDR1 is MNHEY and CDR2 SMNVEV (reference sequence). The chain's CDR3 is CASGHLNTEAFF. The CDR3 DNA reads as TGTGCCAGCGGCCACCTGAACACTGAAGCTTTCTTT.

The V gene is TRBV27, the J gene TRBJ2-1; 8 positions match TRBD1. This CDR3 region has 14 residues. Germline lookup yields CDR1 MNHEY and CDR2 SMNVEV (reference sequence). Germline trimming cut 10 bases from V and 0 bases from J; bases unmatched to any gene: 5. CDR3 in DNA: TGTGCCACGCAGGACAGGGACTCCTACAATGAGCAGTTCTTC. This encodes CATQDRDSYNEQFF.

Written as DNA, the CDR3 is TGTGCCAGCGCAAGGGGGCGAGAAAGCAATCAGCCCCAGCATTTT. Encoded protein: CASARGRESNQPQHF. The rearrangement links TRBV6-5 to TRBJ1-5; TRBD1 agrees at 7 bases. Germline V gene lookup returns CDR1 MNHEY and CDR2 SVGAGI. The V and J ends lost 8 bases and 1 base, in that order; junction bases with no gene match: 8. The CDR3 is 15 amino acids.

V and J are TRBV5-1 and TRBJ2-7; D possibly corresponds to TRBD1 (5 bases). Germline CDR1 is SGHRS and CDR2 is YFSETQ. Trimming shortened V by 3 bases and J by 5 bases, and 15 bases separated the two germline ends. This CDR3 spans 14 amino acids. CDR3 sequence: CASSSTVPSDEQYF. Here the CDR3 DNA reads TGCGCCAGCAGCTCGACAGTGCCGAGCGACGAGCAGTACTTC.

This sequence joins TRBV7-2 and TRBJ1-1; D gene ambiguous. V dropped 5 bases and J dropped 1 base, with 11 bases sitting between them. The CDR3 sequence is 14 residues long. The V gene's germline CDR1 is SGHTA and CDR2 FQGNSA. The CDR3, as DNA: TGTGCCAGCAGCCCGGGGTCCTGGAACACTGAAGCTTTCTTT. It yields the protein CASSPGSWNTEAFF.

This chain connects TRBV9 to TRBJ2-2, with a weak D call TRBD2 (5 bases). The CDR3 sequence is 16 residues long. Germline V gene sequence: CDR1 SGDLS, CDR2 YYNGEE. Trimming shortened V by 0 bases and J by 0 bases, and 9 bases separated the two germline ends. The CDR3 DNA follows: TGTGCCAGCAGCGTAGTTATCGGGACGAACACCGGGGAGCTGTTTTTT. It translates to CASSVVIGTNTGELFF.

V usage is TRBV7-2 and J usage is TRBJ2-3; possible D gene TRBD2, 6 bases. The CDR3 runs to 15 residues. The germline V gene has CDR1 SGHTA and CDR2 FQGNSA. V lost 5 bases to trimming and J lost 6 bases, with 18 bases between them. The chain's CDR3 is CASSQNRDLADTQYF. The CDR3, as DNA: TGTGCCAGCAGCCAGAACCGGGACTTAGCTGATACGCAGTATTTT.

The chain joins TRBV5-8 to TRBJ1-6; tentative D call: TRBD1 (6 bases). Trimming took off 5 bases at V and 2 bases at J, with 11 bases between the two ends. CDR3 length: 15 residues. Germline V gene data show CDR1 as SGHTS and CDR2 as YDEGEE. The CDR3 sequence is CASRKQGAYNSPLHF. The CDR3 DNA reads as TGTGCCAGCAGGAAACAGGGAGCCTATAATTCACCCCTCCACTTT.

This clone was detected only a few times. The chain links TRBV11-3 to TRBJ2-1; 8 nucleotides line up with TRBD2. The CDR3 covers 15 residues. J lost 7 bases, V lost 1 base, and 6 bases had no gene match. Germline values: CDR1 SGHNT, CDR2 YENEEA. The CDR3 DNA follows: TGTGCCAGCAGCTTAGCTGGCGGGGGGATTAATGAGCAGTTCTTC. It codes for CASSLAGGGINEQFF.

The V and J genes are TRBV5-6 and TRBJ1-6; D ambiguous. The CDR3 contains 15 residues. The V end lost 0 bases, the J end lost 7 bases, and 11 bases lay between the germline ends. Germline-derived CDR1 and CDR2 are SGHDT and YYEEEE. CDR3 amino acids: CASSLAPRKNSPLHF. The CDR3 region has the DNA TGTGCCAGCAGCTTGGCCCCCAGGAAGAATTCACCCCTCCACTTT.

This rearrangement joins TRBV9 to TRBJ2-7; 8 bases fit TRBD2. Germline-derived CDR1 and CDR2 are SGDLS and YYNGEE. The V segment lost 9 bases and the J segment 1 base; nucleotides outside the gene matches: 9. This CDR3 is 14 amino acids long. The CDR3 region is CATGGTESSYEQYF. CDR3 in DNA: TGTGCCACGGGGGGGACCGAATCATCCTACGAGCAGTACTTC.

For this clone: Distinct nucleotide sequences in the sample also encode this CDR3. This chain joins TRBV5-1 and TRBJ1-1; D may be TRBD1 (6 bases). V was cut by 1 base and J by 5 bases, with 9 bases left in between. This CDR3 has 13 residues. Germline CDR1 is SGHRS and CDR2 is YFSETQ. The DNA of the CDR3 is TGCGCCAGCAGCTTGACCAGGGGTACTGAAGCTTTCTTT. This translates into CASSLTRGTEAFF.

The gene calls are TRBV6-5 and TRBJ1-1; a possible D gene is TRBD1 (5 bases). The CDR3 loop spans 13 amino acids. V lost 2 bases to trimming and J lost 3 bases, with 7 bases between them. Per the germline V gene, CDR1 is MNHEY and CDR2 is SVGAGI. The CDR3 reads CASSYGGYTEAFF. CDR3 nucleotides: TGTGCCAGCAGTTACGGGGGGTACACTGAAGCTTTCTTT.

The chain joins TRBV3-1 (or the pseudogene TRBV3-2) to TRBJ2-1; unclear D gene. V lost 4 bases and J 9 bases, leaving 13 bases between the germline ends. Germline CDR1 reads LGHDT; CDR2 reads YNNKEL (reference sequence). The CDR3 totals 13 residues. The CDR3 here is CASSPIRVGEQFF. CDR3 coding DNA: TGTGCCAGCAGCCCAATTCGGGTCGGTGAGCAGTTCTTC.

The chain links TRBV6-6 to TRBJ1-1, with D possibly TRBD1 on 6 matching bases. The CDR3 length is 12 residues. Trimming left V 4 bases short and J 7 bases short, with 10 bases between. Germline CDR1 is MNHNY and CDR2 is SVGAGI (reference sequence). CDR3 nucleotide sequence: TGTGCCAGCAGTTCCCTACAGGGTGAAGCTTTCTTT. Residues: CASSSLQGEAFF.